This T cell receptor (beta chain) was captured in a study of CD8+CD57+ T cells in acquired aplastic anemia (dated by TCRdb to the late 2010s). Background on the whole study: On average, sorted CD4+ and CD8+ cells yielded approximately 3 ug of extracted DNA, with a range of about 0.19 to 30 ug. CD8+CD57+ expansion was defined as frequency above the mean frequency observed in healthy subjects.

Points the paper makes about the study in general: CD8+ Simpson's diversity did not differ significantly between patients and healthy controls (P=0.060). Although 25 to 30 CD8+ CDR3 sequences were shared by patients and controls, these sequences appeared highly expressed in patients and within the immunodominant clones of patients.

Details on this clonotype: The clone's antigen remains unknown. No per-base quality is available; no much larger clone lies one base away.

Genomic DNA served as template for TCR beta VDJ combination and CDR3 sequence profiling. An Illumina HiSeq 2000 was the platform used for TCR repertoire sequencing. Per the source publication's procedure: Repertoires were assessed using TRBV/TRBJ rearrangement plots, CDR3 size and DJ length profiles, and Simpson's diversity index. The most abundant DNA sequence in the deep sequencing data was taken as the immunodominant clone. CDR3 amino acid sequences were checked for sharing across subjects and were also compared against the VDJdb database and published repertoires. In TCRdb, the public reads were trimmed at Q25 with fastp and aligned with MiXCR, with productive beta chains retained. Each entry is one CDR3 protein sequence, shown with its most common DNA and genes. It is TCRdb's table, rather than the study itself, that gives the V and J calls and clone size. Here the sample has more than 45,000 distinct CDR3 sequences; roughly three fifths occur a single time. The top ten constitute 15% to 20% of the sample.

The patients picked for sequencing were ones in whom flow cytometry had shown an expansion of CD8+CD57+ cells. Severe acquired aplastic anemia was diagnosed in all patients according to International Study of Aplastic Anemia and Agranulocytosis and Camitta criteria. No patient had received any therapy when blood was sampled. TCR repertoires of sorted CD4+ and CD8+ blood T cells from severe aplastic anemia patients and healthy subjects were deep-sequenced in the study. Patients were enrolled under clinicaltrials.gov protocols 00001620, 01623167, 00001397, 00071045, 00081523 and 00961064 in the USA. Ficoll-Paque density gradient centrifugation was used to isolate peripheral blood mononuclear cells. Before DNA extraction, CD4+ and CD8+ T cells were sorted by FACS or by magnetic beads. The source of this sequence is a human donor with aplastic anemia. What was sequenced was sorted CD4+, CD8+, or CD8+CD57+ T cells (not recorded which) from PBMCs.

CDR3 region: CASSPTSSGNTIYF. The DNA sequence is given as TGTGCCAGCAGCCCCACCTCATCTGGAAACACCATATATTTT. The rearrangement joined TRBV9 to TRBJ1-3; confidence is insufficient to name the D gene. Reading the germline V gene gives CDR1 SGDLS and CDR2 YYNGEE. Deletion took 4 bases off V and 1 base off J, with a span of 9 bases between the germline ends. Reading from cysteine to phenylalanine, the CDR3 counts 14 amino acids. Solely the CDR3 DNA is kept, with 42 bases framed from the first base.